Shown below are 10 T cell receptor beta chains from a single sample sequenced in a study of blood T cell repertoires in COVID-19. The table came from immunoSEQ multiplex PCR; TCRdb's copy has only in-frame clones and leaves some out. The data show about 200,000 clones, around 85% seen once. Material: peripheral blood. These receptor sequences come from an elderly woman with acute or convalescent COVID-19.

In this sample, this clone turned up a few times. The rearrangement joins TRBV5-5 to TRBJ1-5, with 7 nucleotides matching TRBD1. This CDR3 contains 13 residues. Per the germline V gene, CDR1 is SGHKS and CDR2 is YYEKEE (reference sequence). Losses at the gene ends were 6 bases for V and 7 bases for J; bases not matched to a gene: 7. The chain's CDR3 is CASTSTGNQPQHF. The CDR3 DNA follows: TGTGCCAGCACCTCGACAGGGAACCAGCCCCAGCATTTT.

This clone was observed a single time. This chain connects TRBV11-2 to TRBJ2-3; D remains ambiguous. The V gene's germline CDR1 is SGHAT and CDR2 FQNNGV. There are 12 residues in the CDR3. Trimming removed 0 bases at V and 8 bases at J, with 6 bases between. CDR3 coding DNA: TGTGCCAGCAGCTTAGATGTAGTTACGCAGTATTTT. Encoded protein: CASSLDVVTQYF.

This clone was counted a single time. The rearrangement uses TRBV5-1 and TRBJ2-3; 12 bases match TRBD2. Germline V gene data show CDR1 as SGHRS and CDR2 as YFSETQ. Trimming cost V 0 bases and J 8 bases; bases outside gene matches: 10. The CDR3 spans 17 residues. The CDR3 sequence is CASSLVLASGGAGTQYF. CDR3 DNA sequence: TGCGCCAGCAGCTTGGTCCTTGCTAGCGGGGGGGCCGGTACGCAGTATTTT.

The gene calls are TRBV29-1 and TRBJ1-3; D uncertain. This CDR3 is built from 13 residues. Trimming took 5 bases from V and 0 from J, leaving 8 bases between them. Germline CDR1 is SQVTM and CDR2 is ANQGSEA. Here the CDR3 DNA reads TGCAGCGTTCAGGAATTCTCTGGAAACACCATATATTTT. Its translation is CSVQEFSGNTIYF.

V and J are TRBV12-3 or TRBV12-4 and TRBJ1-1; the D gene is possibly TRBD1 (6 bases). Trimming removed 5 bases from V and 4 bases from J, with 11 bases in between. This CDR3 contains 13 residues. This CDR3 is CASSARGGTEAFF. The CDR3 coding sequence is TGTGCCAGCAGTGCAAGAGGGGGCACTGAAGCTTTCTTT.

This clone has only a few counts. V is TRBV6-5 and J is TRBJ1-2, with 10 bases aligning to TRBD1. Germline values: CDR1 MNHEY, CDR2 SVGAGI. V shed 2 bases, J shed 12 bases, and the junction held 12 bases outside the gene matches. The CDR3 is 15 residues long. CDR3 nucleotides: TGTGCCAGCAGTTACACCCAAGCTGGACAGGGGGGAAACACCTTC. Translating gives CASSYTQAGQGGNTF.

The chain is built from TRBV18 and TRBJ2-5, with TRBD1 matching over 9 bases. The CDR3 is 16 amino acids. Trimming at V came to 4 bases and at J to 1 base, leaving 7 bases not matched to a gene. From germline, CDR1 is KGHSH and CDR2 LQKENI. CDR3 in DNA: TGTGCCAGCTCACTCCCCGGGACAGGGTTCCAAGAGACCCAGTACTTC. It yields the protein CASSLPGTGFQETQYF.

This chain connects TRBV4-1 to TRBJ2-3; 11 nucleotides line up with TRBD2. The CDR3 contains 16 residues. The V and J ends lost 3 bases and 6 bases, in that order; junction bases with no gene match: 8. The V gene's germline CDR1 is MGHRA and CDR2 YSYEKL. In DNA form, the CDR3 reads TGCGCCAGCAGCCATTTGACTAGCGGGAAAGTGGATACGCAGTATTTT. Amino acids: CASSHLTSGKVDTQYF.

The chain couples TRBV4-1 to TRBJ1-2; D not certain. V dropped 0 bases and J dropped 2 bases, with 13 bases sitting between them. The CDR3 totals 16 residues. The germline V gene has CDR1 MGHRA and CDR2 YSYEKL. CDR3 nucleotide sequence: TGCGCCAGCAGCCAAGAGTTCAGGCGGGCCAACTATGGCTACACCTTC. Translated: CASSQEFRRANYGYTF.

The J gene is TRBJ2-3, the V gene TRBV5-5; no clear D gene. Trimming took 0 bases from V and 0 from J, leaving 11 bases between them. Germline assignment: CDR1 SGHKS and CDR2 YYEKEE (reference sequence). The CDR3 is 16 residues long. The CDR3 loop is CASSLAYSYSTDTQYF. The CDR3 region has the DNA TGTGCCAGCAGCTTGGCCTATAGTTACAGCACAGATACGCAGTATTTT.